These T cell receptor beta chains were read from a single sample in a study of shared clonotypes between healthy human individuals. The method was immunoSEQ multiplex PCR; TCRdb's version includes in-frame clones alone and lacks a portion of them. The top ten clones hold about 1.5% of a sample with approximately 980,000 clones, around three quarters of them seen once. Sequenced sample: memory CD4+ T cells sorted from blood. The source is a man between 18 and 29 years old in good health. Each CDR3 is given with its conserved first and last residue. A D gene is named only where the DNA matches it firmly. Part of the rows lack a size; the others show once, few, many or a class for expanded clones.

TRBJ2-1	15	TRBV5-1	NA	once	CASSLEPGGLNEQFF	TGCGCCAGCAGCTTGGAGCCAGGGGGGTTGAATGAGCAGTTCTTC
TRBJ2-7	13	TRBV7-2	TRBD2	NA	CASSAGTSGKQYF	TGTGCCAGCAGCGCCGGGACTAGCGGGAAACAGTACTTC
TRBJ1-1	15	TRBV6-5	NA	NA	CASSYLHRTNTEAFF	TGTGCCAGCAGTTACCTGCACAGAACGAACACTGAAGCTTTCTTT
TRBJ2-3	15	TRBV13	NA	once	CASSFESRGTDTQYF	TGTGCCAGCAGCTTTGAGTCCCGCGGGACAGATACGCAGTATTTT
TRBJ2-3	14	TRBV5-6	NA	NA	CASSALRNTDTQYF	TGTGCCAGCAGCGCGTTGAGGAACACAGATACGCAGTATTTT
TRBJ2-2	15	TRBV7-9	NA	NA	CASRRQAETTGELFF	TGTGCCAGCAGGCGACAGGCCGAAACCACCGGGGAGCTGTTTTTT
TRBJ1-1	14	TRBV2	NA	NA	CASTPGALNTEAFF	TGTGCCAGCACCCCAGGGGCCTTGAACACTGAAGCTTTCTTT
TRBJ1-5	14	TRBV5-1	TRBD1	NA	CASSPDRGDQPQHF	TGCGCCAGCAGTCCCGACAGGGGGGATCAGCCCCAGCATTTT
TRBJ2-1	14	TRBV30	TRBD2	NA	CAWIKTSGHNEQFF	TGTGCCTGGATAAAGACTAGCGGACACAATGAGCAGTTCTTC
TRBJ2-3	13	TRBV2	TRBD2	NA	CASWVAGTDTQYF	TGTGCCAGCTGGGTAGCGGGAACGGATACGCAGTATTTT
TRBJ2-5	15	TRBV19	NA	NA	CASSPTSPRLETQYF	TGTGCCAGTAGTCCAACTAGTCCACGACTAGAGACCCAGTACTTC
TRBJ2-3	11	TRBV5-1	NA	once	CASSNTDTQYF	TGCGCCAGCAGCAACACAGATACGCAGTATTTT
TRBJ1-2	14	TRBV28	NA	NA	CASSPHGGLYGYTF	TGTGCCAGCAGCCCCCACGGGGGACTCTATGGCTACACCTTC
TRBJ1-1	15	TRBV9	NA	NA	CASSVGGVTNTEAFF	TGTGCCAGCAGCGTCGGAGGGGTAACGAACACTGAAGCTTTCTTT
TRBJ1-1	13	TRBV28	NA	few	CASSLVQAPEAFF	TGTGCCAGCAGTTTAGTTCAGGCACCAGAAGCTTTCTTT
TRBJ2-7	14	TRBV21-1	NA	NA	CASSNPRRSYEQYF	TGTGCCAGCAGCAACCCTCGGCGGTCCTACGAGCAGTACTTC
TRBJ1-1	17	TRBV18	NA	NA	CASSVAGKSGWNTEAFF	TGTGCCAGCTCAGTGGCAGGGAAGTCGGGTTGGAACACTGAAGCTTTCTTT
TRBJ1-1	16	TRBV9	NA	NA	CASSPLVGGANTEAFF	TGTGCCAGCAGCCCTCTGGTCGGGGGCGCGAACACTGAAGCTTTCTTT
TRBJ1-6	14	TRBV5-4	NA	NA	CASSLWGYGSPLHF	TGTGCCAGCAGCTTGTGGGGGTATGGTTCACCCCTCCACTTT
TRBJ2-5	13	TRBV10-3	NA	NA	CAISPGLTETQYF	TGTGCCATCAGCCCAGGCCTAACAGAGACCCAGTACTTC
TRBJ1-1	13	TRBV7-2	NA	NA	CASSYRGNTEAFF	TGTGCCAGCAGCTATAGGGGGAACACTGAAGCTTTCTTT
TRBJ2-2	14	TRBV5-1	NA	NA	CASSLLGDTGELFF	TGCGCCAGCAGCTTATTAGGGGACACCGGGGAGCTGTTTTTT
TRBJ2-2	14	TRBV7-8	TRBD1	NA	CASSRTGSTGELFF	TGTGCCAGCAGTCGGACAGGGTCGACCGGGGAGCTGTTTTTT
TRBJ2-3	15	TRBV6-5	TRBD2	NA	CASSRLAGGTDTQYF	TGTGCCAGCAGCCGCCTAGCGGGAGGAACAGATACGCAGTATTTT
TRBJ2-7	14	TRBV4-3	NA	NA	CASSQKVQGNEQYF	TGCGCCAGCAGCCAAAAGGTCCAAGGAAACGAGCAGTACTTC
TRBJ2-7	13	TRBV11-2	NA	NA	CASSLSFSYEQYF	TGTGCCAGCAGCTTAAGCTTCTCCTACGAGCAGTACTTC
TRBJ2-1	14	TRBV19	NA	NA	CASSSRDHYNEQFF	TGTGCCAGTAGCAGCCGGGACCACTACAATGAGCAGTTCTTC
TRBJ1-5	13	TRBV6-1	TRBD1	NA	CASSEAGQGKRHF	TGTGCCAGCAGTGAAGCTGGACAGGGGAAGAGGCATTTT
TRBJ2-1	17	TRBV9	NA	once	CASSVTLVDSSYNEQFF	TGTGCCAGCAGCGTAACCCTCGTCGACAGCTCCTACAATGAGCAGTTCTTC
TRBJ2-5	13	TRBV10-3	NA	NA	CAISEAYQETQYF	TGTGCCATCAGTGAAGCCTATCAAGAGACCCAGTACTTC
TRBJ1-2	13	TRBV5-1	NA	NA	CASSLTGSYGYTF	TGCGCCAGCAGCCTCACAGGTAGCTATGGCTACACCTTC
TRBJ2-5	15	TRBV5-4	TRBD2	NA	CASGQLAGGPETQYF	TGTGCCAGCGGTCAACTAGCGGGAGGGCCGGAGACCCAGTACTTC
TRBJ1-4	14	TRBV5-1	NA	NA	CASSLGGSNEKLFF	TGCGCCAGCAGCTTGGGGGGCTCTAATGAAAAACTGTTTTTT
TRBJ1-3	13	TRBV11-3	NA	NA	CASSSGRGNTIYF	TGTGCCAGCAGCTCCGGACGGGGAAACACCATATATTTT
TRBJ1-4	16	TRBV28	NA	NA	CATKKGVGFANEKLFF	TGTGCCACCAAAAAGGGTGTAGGTTTCGCTAATGAAAAACTGTTTTTT
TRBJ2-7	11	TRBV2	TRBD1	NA	CASSMTGQTNF	TGTGCCAGCAGTATGACGGGACAGACGAACTTC
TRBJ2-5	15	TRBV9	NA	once	CASSVDSRYQETQYF	TGTGCCAGCAGCGTAGACTCTAGGTACCAAGAGACCCAGTACTTC
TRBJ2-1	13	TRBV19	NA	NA	CASRKGLGNEQFF	TGTGCCAGTCGGAAAGGCTTGGGCAATGAGCAGTTCTTC